This TCR beta chain was retrieved from a study of identical twins' blood T cells (dated by TCRdb to between 2011 and 2013). Study-level background: Roughly 49 million Illumina reads were obtained across about twelve libraries, of which six were alpha-chain libraries and six were beta-chain libraries. The study compared TCR alpha and beta chain repertoires of three pairs of monozygous twins using next-generation sequencing to assess genetic influence on repertoire formation.

The germline V gene encodes CDR1 ENHRY and CDR2 SYGVKD. The CDR3 contains 15 residues, cysteine and phenylalanine counted. CDR3 DNA only is kept here, 45 bases in frame from base 1. At the junction V is shortened by 1 base and J by 2 bases, with 9 bases in between. Library preparation employed 5' RACE. TCRdb names Illumina Genome Analyzer IIx as the instrument used. The RNA-based TCR cDNA libraries were made using a previously described protocol that was modified in several ways. To prevent cross-contamination, sample-specific barcodes were introduced on both ends of each TCR cDNA library during cDNA synthesis and amplification. The original methods were these. Each library contained roughly 2.2 to 4 million CDR3-containing reads, and somewhere between about 100,000 and nearly 550,000 clonotypes were identified for each individual. After reads with improper barcode index combinations were thrown out, a cloneset for each library was built using the MiTCR software. During the assembly of CDR3 clonotypes by MiTCR, low-quality reads were filtered or rescued and PCR and sequencing errors were corrected. Artificial out-of-frame clonotypes were removed by being mapped to in-frame sequences, with one indel in the CDR3 allowed. Similarity in V and J gene usage between donors was calculated as the Jensen-Shannon divergence divided by the mean entropy. TCRdb redid the processing of the public reads, applying fastp at Q25 and MiXCR, and retained in-frame beta chains. Every entry covers one CDR3 protein and lists the most common genes and DNA from its rows. The V and J calls come from TCRdb's annotation, not from the publication. The sample table records 300,000 to 450,000 distinct CDR3 sequences; around 30% of these occur just once. The ten largest clones represent roughly 5.5% of the sample.

Note on this clonotype: There is no known antigen for this receptor. Within one base of it there is no much larger clone, and no base qualities were kept.

Findings and caveats that apply to the study as a whole: Validation by independent studies was stated to be required for the proposed role of the TCRalpha J segment in MHC recognition during thymic selection. Among the most abundant TCRbeta clonotypes, each donor shared more CDR3 sequences with her twin than with unrelated donors. Twin pairs were reported to be markedly more alike in V gene usage than unrelated donors were, even when looking at non-selected out-of-frame TCRbeta clonotypes. Because the twins were reared together, environmental influences could not be ruled out as the explanation for twin similarity. How many CDR3 clonotypes two donors shared depended mainly on the product of their cloneset sizes, and the twins did not clearly stray from this trend.

Six healthy women forming three monozygous twin pairs were used as donors. All three twin pairs had been raised together and were thought likely to have encountered the same vaccines and infectious agents. RNA was isolated from peripheral blood mononuclear cells and used to prepare TCR cDNA libraries. The source is a woman aged 18-55 years in good health. The sequenced sample was PBMCs. The chain employs TRBV10-3 and TRBJ1-3; confidence is insufficient to name the D gene. The CDR3 protein is CAISEWVSAGNTIYF. The sequence in DNA is TGTGCCATCAGTGAGTGGGTATCGGCTGGAAACACCATATATTTT.